This T cell receptor (beta chain) was found in a study of shared clonotypes between healthy human individuals. Germline V gives CDR1 SGHAT, CDR2 FQNNGV. After removal of 4 bases from V and 2 bases from J, the junction contained 2 bases not matched to a gene. CDR3 size: 14 residues. The assay was immunoSEQ multiplex PCR, and TCRdb's table has in-frame clones only and misses some. Here the sample spans more than 1,200,000 clones, approximately 98.5% being singletons. The sequenced material came from naive CD4+ T cells sorted from blood. Subset here: CD45RA+ positively selected. The TCR originated in a man aged 30 to 39 in good health. V usage is TRBV11-2 and J usage is TRBJ2-7; 10 bases are shared with TRBD2. This CDR3 is CASSYTSGTYEQYF. As DNA, the CDR3 is TGTGCCAGCAGCTACACTAGCGGGACCTACGAGCAGTACTTC.